This T cell receptor (beta chain) was recorded in a study of cytomegalovirus exposure and HLA in healthy donors. Study context: Among around 400 genotyped donors, 65% to 90% fell in the Caucasian-associated ancestry cluster.

Primers for the PCR totalled 60 Vbeta and 13 Jbeta. The protocol was immunoSEQ multiplex PCR, while the TCRdb copy is restricted to in-frame clones and leaves out a portion. Here the sample spans around 170,000 clones, around 80% being singletons. Study-wide points: HLA alleles showed associations with around 15,000 TCR beta sequences in a later analysis, at a 0.05 false discovery rate. In a later analysis, a missense DCLRE1C variant was linked to TCR beta V- and J-gene trimming. TCR association rates varied by HLA locus in a later analysis, with DRB1 highest and HLA-C lowest.

V was cut by 3 bases and J by 1 base, with 10 bases left in between. This CDR3 comprises 14 residues. CDR1 and CDR2 from the germline V gene are LNHDA and SQIVND (reference sequence). This clone turned up a few times. What it recognizes is unknown. At the DNA level, this CDR3 is encoded by other sequences in the same sample as well. The chain is built from TRBV19 and TRBJ2-7, with unresolved D. The clonotype comes from a man aged 35 to 55 in good health and CMV-seropositive. The sample consisted of PBMCs. The CDR3 spells CASSIRVASYEQYF. The CDR3 region has the DNA TGTGCCAGTAGTATCCGGGTTGCTTCCTACGAGCAGTACTTC.